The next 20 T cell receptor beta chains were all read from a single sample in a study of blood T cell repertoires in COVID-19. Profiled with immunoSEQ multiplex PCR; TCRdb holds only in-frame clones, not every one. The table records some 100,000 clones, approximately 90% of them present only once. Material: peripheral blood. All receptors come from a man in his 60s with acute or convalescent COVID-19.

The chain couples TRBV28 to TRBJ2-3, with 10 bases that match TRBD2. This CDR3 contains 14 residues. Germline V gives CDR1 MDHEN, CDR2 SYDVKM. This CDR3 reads CVAGLAGVTDTQYF. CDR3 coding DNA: TGTGTGGCGGGTCTAGCGGGAGTTACAGATACGCAGTATTTT.

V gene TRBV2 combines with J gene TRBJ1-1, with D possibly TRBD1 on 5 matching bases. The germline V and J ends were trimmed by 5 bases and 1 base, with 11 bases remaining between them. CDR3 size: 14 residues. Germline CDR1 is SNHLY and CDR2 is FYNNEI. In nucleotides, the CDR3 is TGTGCCAGCAGTACCCCCGACAGGAACACTGAAGCTTTCTTT. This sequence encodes CASSTPDRNTEAFF. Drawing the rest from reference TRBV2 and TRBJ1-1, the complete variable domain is EPEVTQTPSHQVTQMGQEVILRCVPISNHLYFYWYRQILGQKVEFLVSFYNNEISEKSEIFDDQFSVERPDGSNFTLKIRSTKLEDSAMYFCASSTPDRNTEAFFGQGTRLTVV.

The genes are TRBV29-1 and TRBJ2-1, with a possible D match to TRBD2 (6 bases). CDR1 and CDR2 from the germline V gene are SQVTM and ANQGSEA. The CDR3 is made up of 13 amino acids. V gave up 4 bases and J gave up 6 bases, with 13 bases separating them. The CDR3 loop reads CSVAERAVNEQFF. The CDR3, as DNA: TGCAGCGTTGCCGAGCGGGCTGTCAATGAGCAGTTCTTC.

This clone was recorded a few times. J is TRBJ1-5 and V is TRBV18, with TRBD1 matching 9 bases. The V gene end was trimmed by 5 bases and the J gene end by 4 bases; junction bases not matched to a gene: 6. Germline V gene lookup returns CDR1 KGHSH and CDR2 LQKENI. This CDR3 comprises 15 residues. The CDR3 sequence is CASSIGQGSNQPQHF. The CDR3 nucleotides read TGTGCCAGCTCAATAGGACAGGGGTCTAATCAGCCCCAGCATTTT.

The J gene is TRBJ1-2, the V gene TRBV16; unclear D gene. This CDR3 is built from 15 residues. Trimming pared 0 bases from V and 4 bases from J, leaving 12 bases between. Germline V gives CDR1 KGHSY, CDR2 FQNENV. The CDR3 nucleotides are TGTGCCAGCAGCCAATCAGCGGGGATAATCTATGGCTACACCTTC. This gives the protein CASSQSAGIIYGYTF.

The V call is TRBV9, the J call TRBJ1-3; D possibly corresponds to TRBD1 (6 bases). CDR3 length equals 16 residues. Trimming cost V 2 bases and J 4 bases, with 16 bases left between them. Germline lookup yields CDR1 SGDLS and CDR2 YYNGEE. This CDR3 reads CASSVRGRSGGNTIYF. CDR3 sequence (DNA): TGTGCCAGCAGCGTGCGGGGGCGCTCTGGGGGAAACACCATATATTTT. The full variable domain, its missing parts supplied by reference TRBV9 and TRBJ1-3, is DSGVTQTPKHLITATGQRVTLRCSPRSGDLSVYWYQQSLDQGLQFLIQYYNGEERAKGNILERFSAQQFPDLHSELNLSSLELGDSALYFCASSVRGRSGGNTIYFGEGSWLTVV.

In nucleotides, the CDR3 is TGTGCCAGCTCACCCGCTGACAATTTCCTCCTAGCCAAAAACATTCAGTACTTC. Its protein is CASSPADNFLLAKNIQYF. The gene calls are TRBV18 and TRBJ2-4; D is ambiguous. The CDR3 loop spans 18 amino acids. V was pared by 3 bases and J by 0 bases, with 18 bases between. From germline, CDR1 is KGHSH and CDR2 LQKENI.

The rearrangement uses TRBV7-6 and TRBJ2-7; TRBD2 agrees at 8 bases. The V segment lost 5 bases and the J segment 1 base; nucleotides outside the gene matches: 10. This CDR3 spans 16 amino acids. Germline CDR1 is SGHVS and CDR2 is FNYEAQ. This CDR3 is CASSPITSGISYEQYF. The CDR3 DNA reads TGTGCCAGCAGCCCGATTACTAGCGGAATTTCCTACGAGCAGTACTTC.

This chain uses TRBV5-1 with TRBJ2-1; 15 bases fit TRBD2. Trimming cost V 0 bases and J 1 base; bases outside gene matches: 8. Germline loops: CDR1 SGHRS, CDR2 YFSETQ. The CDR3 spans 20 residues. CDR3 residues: CASSLGILGLAGGSYNEQFF. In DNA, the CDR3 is TGCGCCAGCAGCTTGGGGATATTGGGACTAGCGGGGGGTTCCTACAATGAGCAGTTCTTC.

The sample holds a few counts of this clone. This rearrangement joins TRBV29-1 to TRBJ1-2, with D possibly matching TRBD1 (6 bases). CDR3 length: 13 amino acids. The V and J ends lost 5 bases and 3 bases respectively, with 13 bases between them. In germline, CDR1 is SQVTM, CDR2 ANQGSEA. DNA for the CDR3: TGCAGCGTTTCTCCAGGGGCGGACTATGGCTACACCTTC. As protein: CSVSPGADYGYTF.

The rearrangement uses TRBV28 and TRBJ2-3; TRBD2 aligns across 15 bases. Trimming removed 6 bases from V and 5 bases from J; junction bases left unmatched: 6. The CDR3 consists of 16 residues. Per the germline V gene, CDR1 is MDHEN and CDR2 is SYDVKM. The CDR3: CASRGLAGGRGDTQYF. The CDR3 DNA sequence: TGTGCCAGCAGAGGACTAGCGGGAGGGAGGGGAGATACGCAGTATTTT. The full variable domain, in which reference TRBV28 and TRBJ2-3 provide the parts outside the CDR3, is DVKVTQSSRYLVKRTGEKVFLECVQDMDHENMFWYRQDPGLGLRLIYFSYDVKMKEKGDIPEGYSVSREKKERFSLILESASTNQTSMYLCASRGLAGGRGDTQYFGPGTRLTVL.

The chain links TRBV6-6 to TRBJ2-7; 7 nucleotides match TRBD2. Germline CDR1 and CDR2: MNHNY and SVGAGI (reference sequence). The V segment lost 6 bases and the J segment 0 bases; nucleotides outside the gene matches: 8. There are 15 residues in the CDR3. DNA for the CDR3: TGTGCCAGCAGACCCAGCGGGGAGGGCTCCTACGAGCAGTACTTC. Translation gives CASRPSGEGSYEQYF.

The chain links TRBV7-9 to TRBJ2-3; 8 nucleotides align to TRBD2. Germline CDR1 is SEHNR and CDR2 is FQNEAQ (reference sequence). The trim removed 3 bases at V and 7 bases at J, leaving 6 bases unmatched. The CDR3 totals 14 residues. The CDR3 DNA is TGTGCCAGCAGCTTTGGGACTAGAAATAATACGCAGTATTTT. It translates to CASSFGTRNNTQYF.

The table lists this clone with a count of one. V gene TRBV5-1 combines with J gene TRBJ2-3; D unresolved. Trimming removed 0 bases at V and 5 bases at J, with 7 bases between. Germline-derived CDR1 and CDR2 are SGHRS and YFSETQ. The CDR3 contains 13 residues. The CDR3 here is CASSLGLKDTQYF. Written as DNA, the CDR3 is TGCGCCAGCAGCTTGGGGCTGAAAGATACGCAGTATTTT.

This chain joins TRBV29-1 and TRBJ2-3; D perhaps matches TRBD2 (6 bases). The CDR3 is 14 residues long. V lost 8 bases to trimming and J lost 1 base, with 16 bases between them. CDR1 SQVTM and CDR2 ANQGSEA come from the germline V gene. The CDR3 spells CSSTTSLRTDTQYF. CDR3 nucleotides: TGCAGCTCGACAACTAGCCTTCGCACAGATACGCAGTATTTT.

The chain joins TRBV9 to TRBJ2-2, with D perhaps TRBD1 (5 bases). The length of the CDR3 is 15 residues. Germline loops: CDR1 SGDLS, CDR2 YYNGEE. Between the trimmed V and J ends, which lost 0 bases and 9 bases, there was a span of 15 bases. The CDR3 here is CASSVATTVPRELFF. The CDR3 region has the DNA TGTGCCAGCAGCGTAGCTACGACAGTTCCACGGGAGCTGTTTTTT.

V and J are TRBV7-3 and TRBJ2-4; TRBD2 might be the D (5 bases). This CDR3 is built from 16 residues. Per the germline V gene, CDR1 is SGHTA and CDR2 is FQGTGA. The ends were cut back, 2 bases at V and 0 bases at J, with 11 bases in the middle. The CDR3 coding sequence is TGTGCCAGCAGCTTACAGAACGCGGGAGCCAAAAACATTCAGTACTTC. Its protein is CASSLQNAGAKNIQYF.

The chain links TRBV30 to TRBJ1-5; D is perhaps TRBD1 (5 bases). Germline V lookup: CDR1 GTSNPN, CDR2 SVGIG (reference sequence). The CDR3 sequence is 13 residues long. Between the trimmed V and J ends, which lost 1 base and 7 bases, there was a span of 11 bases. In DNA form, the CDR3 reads TGTGCCTGGAGTGCGGGGGTAGAGCAGCCCCAGCATTTT. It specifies CAWSAGVEQPQHF. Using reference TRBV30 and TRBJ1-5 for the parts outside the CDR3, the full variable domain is SQTIHQWPATLVQPVGSPLSLECTVEGTSNPNLYWYRQAAGRGLQLLFYSVGIGQISSEVPQNLSASRPQDRQFILSSKKLLLSDSGFYLCAWSAGVEQPQHFGDGTRLSIL.

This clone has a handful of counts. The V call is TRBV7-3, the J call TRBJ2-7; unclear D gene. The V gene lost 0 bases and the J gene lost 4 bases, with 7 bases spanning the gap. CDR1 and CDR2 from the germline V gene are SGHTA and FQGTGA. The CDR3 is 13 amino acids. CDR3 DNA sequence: TGTGCCAGCAGCTTAACAGACAATTACGAGCAGTACTTC. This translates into CASSLTDNYEQYF.

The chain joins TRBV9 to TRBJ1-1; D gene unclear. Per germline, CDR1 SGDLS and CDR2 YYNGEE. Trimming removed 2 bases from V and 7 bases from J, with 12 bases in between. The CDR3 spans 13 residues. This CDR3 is CASSVSGEGEAFF. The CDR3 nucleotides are TGTGCCAGCAGCGTTTCCGGGGAGGGTGAAGCTTTCTTT.